One sample yielded the 29 T cell receptor beta chains listed below, sequenced in a study of glioma-infiltrating T cells. Using RNA template, CDR3s of TCR alpha and beta were amplified with iRepertoire arm-PCR. TCRdb recomputed calls from the multiplex PCR reads with MiXCR, one row per CDR3 protein. Of around 390,000 distinct CDR3 sequences listed, 35% to 45% are singletons. The sample was glioma tissue, nonneoplastic brain tissue, or PBMCs (not recorded which). These receptors originate from a human donor with low-grade glioma or glioblastoma, undergoing nonglioma brain surgery, or in good health (not recorded which).

V gene TRBV14 combines with J gene TRBJ2-5; D remains unclear. The CDR3 consists of 14 residues. Trimming shortened V by 0 bases and J by 5 bases, and 10 bases separated the two germline ends. Germline V gene data show CDR1 as SGHDN and CDR2 as FVKESK. The CDR3 DNA reads TGTGCCAGCAGCCAAGATGAAAGTAGGGAGACCCAGTACTTC. It codes for CASSQDESRETQYF.

The chain uses TRBV4-3 and TRBJ1-1; D perhaps matches TRBD1 (5 bases). The V gene's germline CDR1 is LGHNA and CDR2 YSLEER. V gave up 0 bases and J gave up 6 bases, with 11 bases separating them. The CDR3 covers 14 residues. CDR3 nucleotide sequence: TGCGCCAGCAGCCAAGATTGGGAAGGGGCTGAAGCTTTCTTT. Its translation: CASSQDWEGAEAFF.

The chain uses TRBV7-2 and TRBJ2-1; TRBD2 matches at 8 bases. CDR1 and CDR2 (germline): SGHTA, FQGNSA. The CDR3 sequence is 15 residues long. V trimming: 2 bases; J trimming: 8 bases; junction bases outside the gene matches: 8. The CDR3 is CASSLSGSGMHEQFF. The CDR3 nucleotides are TGTGCCAGCAGCTTATCCGGTAGCGGGATGCATGAGCAGTTCTTC.

The J gene is TRBJ2-3, the V gene TRBV28, with TRBD2 matching over 10 bases. This CDR3 spans 15 amino acids. Trimming at V came to 3 bases and at J to 6 bases, leaving 6 bases not matched to a gene. Germline CDR1 reads MDHEN; CDR2 reads SYDVKM. The CDR3 sequence: CASSFGTSAWDTQYF. The DNA for the CDR3 is TGTGCCAGCAGTTTCGGGACTAGCGCTTGGGATACGCAGTATTTT.

This chain links TRBV6-2 or TRBV6-3 with TRBJ2-1; D is undetermined. CDR3 length equals 14 residues. Looked up from germline, CDR1 is MNHEY and CDR2 is SVGEGT. Trimming shortened V by 5 bases and J by 5 bases, and 13 bases separated the two germline ends. The CDR3 reads CASSPKGYHNEQFF. As DNA, the CDR3 is TGTGCCAGCAGTCCAAAAGGTTACCACAATGAGCAGTTCTTC.

This clonotype was seen many times. The chain recombines TRBV28 with TRBJ1-3; D not resolved. The ends were cut back, 6 bases at V and 0 bases at J, with 6 bases in the middle. CDR3 length equals 13 residues. CDR1 and CDR2 from the germline V gene are MDHEN and SYDVKM. The CDR3: CASRSSSGNTIYF. In DNA form, the CDR3 reads TGTGCCAGCAGGTCCAGCTCTGGAAACACCATATATTTT.

The chain joins TRBV7-2 to TRBJ2-7; D is perhaps TRBD2 (6 bases). Trimming left V 2 bases short and J 0 bases short, with 11 bases between. This CDR3 comprises 15 residues. Germline V lookup: CDR1 SGHTA, CDR2 FQGNSA. CDR3 sequence (DNA): TGTGCCAGCAGCTTACGCGGGATAAGCTCCTACGAGCAGTACTTC. Its protein is CASSLRGISSYEQYF.

There are many counts of this clonotype. The chain carries TRBV6-5 and TRBJ2-1; 11 positions match TRBD2. This CDR3 region has 16 residues. With 2 bases clipped from V and 7 bases from J, the junction kept 7 bases outside the gene matches. Per the germline V gene, CDR1 is MNHEY and CDR2 is SVGAGI. CDR3: CASSYMSGLAANEQFF. CDR3 bases: TGTGCCAGCAGTTACATGTCGGGACTAGCGGCTAATGAGCAGTTCTTC.

This chain links TRBV7-2 with TRBJ2-7; D gene uncertain. The CDR3 runs 14 residues. V lost 4 bases and J 1 base, leaving 11 bases between the germline ends. CDR1 is SGHTA and CDR2 is FQGNSA in the germline V gene. The CDR3 coding sequence is TGTGCCAGCAGCTCGGTGGTCAGGTCCTACGAGCAGTACTTC. This translates into CASSSVVRSYEQYF.

This clonotype was picked up one time. The chain recombines TRBV27 with TRBJ2-5; D ambiguous. Germline V gene data show CDR1 as MNHEY and CDR2 as SMNVEV (reference sequence). Trimming removed 6 bases from V and 5 bases from J, with 19 bases in between. The CDR3 consists of 15 residues. CDR3 amino acids: CASSQDPHSGETQYF. DNA of the CDR3: TGTGCCAGCAGCCAAGACCCCCACAGTGGGGAGACCCAGTACTTC.

As to this clonotype: This may stem from a read error, because a much larger clone lies one nucleotide away. The chain uses TRBV20-1 and TRBJ2-1; the D call may be TRBD1 or TRBD2 (6 bases each). V shed 1 base and J shed 7 bases, with 23 bases lying between them. The CDR3 totals 17 residues. CDR1 is DFQATT and CDR2 is SNEGSKA in the germline V gene (reference sequence). This CDR3 is CSARGPFLAKGGNEQFF. CDR3 bases: TGCAGTGCTAGAGGCCCCTTCCTAGCGAAAGGGGGGAATGAGCAGTTCTTC.

In this sample, this clonotype turned up many times. V is TRBV6-2 or TRBV6-3 and J is TRBJ2-1, with TRBD2 matching over 8 bases. The V gene end was trimmed by 6 bases and the J gene end by 2 bases; junction bases not matched to a gene: 6. CDR1 MNHEY and CDR2 SVGEGT come from the germline V gene. The CDR3 runs to 15 residues. This CDR3 is CASSHREGPYNEQFF. The CDR3 coding sequence is TGTGCCAGCAGCCACCGGGAGGGCCCCTACAATGAGCAGTTCTTC.

CDR3 protein: CASSQATSGNTTYEQYF. DNA for the CDR3: TGCGCCAGCAGCCAAGCGACTAGCGGGAACACTACCTACGAGCAGTACTTC. The chain is built from TRBV4-1 and TRBJ2-7, with 11 bases identical to TRBD2. Trimming took 1 base from V and 2 from J; bases not matched to a gene: 7. Germline CDR1 reads MGHRA; CDR2 reads YSYEKL. The CDR3 has 17 amino acids.

The genes are TRBV29-1 and TRBJ2-1; D is undetermined. Trimming pared 0 bases from V and 0 bases from J, leaving 18 bases between. This CDR3 is 18 amino acids long. Germline V gene lookup returns CDR1 SQVTM and CDR2 ANQGSEA. In DNA form, the CDR3 reads TGCAGCGTTGAAGACCCGACTCAAGCGCAACTCTCCTACAATGAGCAGTTCTTC. As protein: CSVEDPTQAQLSYNEQFF.

At least ten counts were recorded for this clonotype. This rearrangement joins TRBV28 to TRBJ2-7, with unresolved D. The CDR3 spans 10 residues. Trimming removed 5 bases from V and 7 bases from J, with 6 bases in between. Germline assignment: CDR1 MDHEN and CDR2 SYDVKM. In DNA form, the CDR3 reads TGTGCCAGCAGTCGCCGGGAGCAGTACTTC. Residues: CASSRREQYF.

This rearrangement joins TRBV4-2 to TRBJ2-7; 9 bases fit TRBD2. The CDR3 consists of 17 residues. Losses at the gene ends were 0 bases for V and 4 bases for J; bases not matched to a gene: 10. Germline V gene data show CDR1 as LGHNA and CDR2 as YNFKEQ. CDR3 loop: CASSQDGKAGGGYEQYF. The CDR3 coding sequence is TGTGCCAGCAGCCAAGACGGAAAAGCGGGAGGAGGGTACGAGCAGTACTTC.

The sample holds one count of this clonotype. This may be a read error: a much more frequent sequence differs by one nucleotide. Since the CDR3 does not end with the conserved phenylalanine or tryptophan, this likely comes from a read error. V gene TRBV6-2 or TRBV6-3 combines with J gene TRBJ1-2; TRBD1 matches 7 bases. This CDR3 contains 15 residues. V shed 2 bases and J 6 bases; nucleotides not matched to a gene: 9. Looked up from germline, CDR1 is MNHEY and CDR2 is SVGEGT. The CDR3 nucleotides are TGTGCCAGCAGTTACGCCCACACAGGGGAGGATGGCTACACCCTC. Protein: CASSYAHTGEDGYTL.

This clonotype was counted many times. The V gene is TRBV6-2 or TRBV6-3, the J gene TRBJ2-5; no clear D gene. Deletions cut 2 bases from V and 0 bases from J, with 10 bases between. Germline CDR1 is MNHEY and CDR2 is SVGEGT. The CDR3 covers 15 residues. For the CDR3, the DNA is TGTGCCAGCAGTTACGCGTCGGGTCACCAAGAGACCCAGTACTTC. Residues: CASSYASGHQETQYF.

This rearrangement joins TRBV9 to TRBJ1-6, with D tentatively TRBD1 (5 bases). This CDR3 has 14 residues. V lost 1 base to trimming and J lost 6 bases, with 8 bases between them. Germline CDR1 and CDR2: SGDLS and YYNGEE. CDR3 sequence: CASSVQQVNSPLHF. The CDR3 DNA is TGTGCCAGCAGCGTACAACAGGTTAATTCACCCCTCCACTTT.

This clonotype was counted only a few times. The chain employs TRBV4-2 and TRBJ2-5; D remains ambiguous. The ends were cut back, 0 bases at V and 4 bases at J, with 12 bases in the middle. The CDR3 runs to 15 residues. Germline CDR1 reads LGHNA; CDR2 reads YNFKEQ. CDR3 sequence: CASSQDFFLVETQYF. The CDR3 nucleotides are TGTGCCAGCAGCCAAGATTTCTTCTTGGTAGAGACCCAGTACTTC.

This clonotype occurred a few times. V and J are TRBV7-2 and TRBJ2-3; tentative D call: TRBD1 (6 bases). Germline values: CDR1 SGHTA, CDR2 FQGNSA. The ends were cut back, 6 bases at V and 0 bases at J, with 16 bases in the middle. The CDR3 length is 16 residues. The CDR3 is CASRPRGGASTDTQYF. Written as DNA, the CDR3 is TGTGCCAGCAGGCCAAGAGGGGGAGCGAGCACAGATACGCAGTATTTT.

This clonotype was seen a handful of times. V is TRBV20-1 and J is TRBJ1-3; D is uncertain. V lost 5 bases and J 4 bases, leaving 12 bases between the germline ends. The germline CDR1 and CDR2 sequences are DFQATT and SNEGSKA (reference sequence). This CDR3 spans 13 amino acids. The CDR3: CSARPGGGNTIYF. DNA of the CDR3: TGCAGTGCTCGACCCGGTGGGGGAAACACCATATATTTT.

This clonotype was seen many times. DNA of the CDR3: TGCAGTGCTAGTGGGCGGGGGGGGGCATTAGGCAATGAGCAGTTCTTC. Translation: CSASGRGGALGNEQFF. This chain uses TRBV20-1 with TRBJ2-1, with 9 bases aligning to TRBD2. The CDR3 is 16 amino acids. Germline CDR1 reads DFQATT; CDR2 reads SNEGSKA (reference sequence). With V trimmed by 3 bases and J by 6 bases, 12 bases remained unmatched.

The rearrangement uses TRBV7-2 and TRBJ2-6; D not resolved. V was cut by 3 bases and J by 1 base, with 7 bases left in between. From germline, CDR1 is SGHTA and CDR2 FQGNSA. The length of the CDR3 is 15 residues. CDR3 amino acids: CASSFFASGANVLTF. The CDR3 DNA is TGTGCCAGCAGCTTTTTTGCTTCTGGGGCCAACGTCCTGACTTTC.

This clonotype was seen more than once but under ten times. The chain carries TRBV7-6 and TRBJ2-5; TRBD2 agrees at 7 bases. V shed 7 bases and J 5 bases; nucleotides not matched to a gene: 19. In germline, CDR1 is SGHVS, CDR2 FNYEAQ. This CDR3 spans 17 amino acids. The CDR3 nucleotides read TGTGCCAGCAACCGCGGGGGTAGGAAGGCCCTGGAGGAGACCCAGTACTTC. It specifies CASNRGGRKALEETQYF.

V gene TRBV20-1 combines with J gene TRBJ2-3; D unresolved. Trimming pared 6 bases from V and 1 base from J, leaving 11 bases between. Looked up from germline, CDR1 is DFQATT and CDR2 is SNEGSKA (reference sequence). The CDR3 loop spans 13 amino acids. CDR3 region: CSAKALGTDTQYF. The CDR3 bases are TGCAGTGCCAAAGCCTTGGGCACAGATACGCAGTATTTT.

In its sample, this clonotype was seen once. Mismatch with germline at one junction end may stem from a read error. The chain recombines TRBV6-1 with TRBJ2-7; TRBD1 might be the D (6 bases). This CDR3 spans 13 amino acids. The V gene's germline CDR1 is MNHNS and CDR2 SASEGT. The CDR3 DNA is TGTGCCAGCAGTCCAGGACAGCCCTACGAGCAGCACTTC. This translates into CASSPGQPYEQHF.

This clonotype was seen a few times. J is TRBJ2-1 and V is TRBV24-1; 10 bases map to TRBD2. The CDR3 has 15 residues. Germline lookup yields CDR1 KGHDR and CDR2 SFDVKD. Losses at the gene ends were 4 bases for V and 5 bases for J; bases not matched to a gene: 4. The CDR3 region has the DNA TGTGCCACCAGTGACCCTAGCGGGAGTGACAATGAGCAGTTCTTC. Protein sequence: CATSDPSGSDNEQFF.

This clonotype was detected ten times or more. This rearrangement joins TRBV6-1 to TRBJ2-1, with 14 nucleotides matching TRBD2. Germline lookup yields CDR1 MNHNS and CDR2 SASEGT. Germline trimming cut 4 bases from V and 2 bases from J; bases unmatched to any gene: 7. This CDR3 has 18 residues. The CDR3 nucleotides read TGTGCCAGCAGTGGACGGACTAGCGGGAGGACCACCTACAATGAGCAGTTCTTC. Its protein is CASSGRTSGRTTYNEQFF.